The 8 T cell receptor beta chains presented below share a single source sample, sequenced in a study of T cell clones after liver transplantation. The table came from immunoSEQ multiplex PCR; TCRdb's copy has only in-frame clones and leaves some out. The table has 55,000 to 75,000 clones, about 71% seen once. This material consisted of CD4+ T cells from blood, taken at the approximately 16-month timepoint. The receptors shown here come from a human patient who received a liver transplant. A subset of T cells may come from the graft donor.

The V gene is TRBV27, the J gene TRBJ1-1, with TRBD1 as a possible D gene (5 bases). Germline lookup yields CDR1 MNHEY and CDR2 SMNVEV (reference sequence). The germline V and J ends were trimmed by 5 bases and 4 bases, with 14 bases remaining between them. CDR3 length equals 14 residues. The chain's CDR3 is CASSRRDGTTEAFF. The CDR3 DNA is TGTGCCAGCAGTCGCAGGGATGGGACCACTGAAGCTTTCTTT.

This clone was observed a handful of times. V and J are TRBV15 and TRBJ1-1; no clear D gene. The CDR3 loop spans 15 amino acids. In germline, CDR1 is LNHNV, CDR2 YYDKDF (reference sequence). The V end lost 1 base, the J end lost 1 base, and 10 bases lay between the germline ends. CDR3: CATSRVAGPNTEAFF. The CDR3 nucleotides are TGTGCCACCAGCAGAGTTGCAGGACCGAACACTGAAGCTTTCTTT.

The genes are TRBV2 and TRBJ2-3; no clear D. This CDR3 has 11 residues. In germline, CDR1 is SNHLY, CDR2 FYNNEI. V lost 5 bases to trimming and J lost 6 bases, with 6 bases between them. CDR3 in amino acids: CASSYYDTQYF. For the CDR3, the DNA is TGTGCCAGCAGTTATTACGATACGCAGTATTTT.

The DNA for the CDR3 is TGTGCCAGCAGTGAAAATGGGGGGTACAATCAGCCCCAGCATTTT. Amino acid sequence: CASSENGGYNQPQHF. This chain uses TRBV6-1 with TRBJ1-5, with a weak D call TRBD1 (5 bases). CDR3 length: 15 amino acids. Between the trimmed V and J ends, which lost 2 bases and 3 bases, there was a span of 11 bases. Per germline, CDR1 MNHNS and CDR2 SASEGT.

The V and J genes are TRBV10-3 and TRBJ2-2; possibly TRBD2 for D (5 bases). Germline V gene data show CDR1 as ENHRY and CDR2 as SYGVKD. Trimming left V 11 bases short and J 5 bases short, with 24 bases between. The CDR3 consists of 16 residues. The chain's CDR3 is CAVNSRAGDGTGELFF. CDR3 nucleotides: TGTGCCGTCAACTCTCGGGCGGGTGATGGGACCGGGGAGCTGTTTTTT.

The CDR3 loop is CASSAGTSGYNEQFF. The CDR3 nucleotides are TGTGCCAGCAGTGCCGGGACTAGCGGGTACAATGAGCAGTTCTTC. The chain employs TRBV27 and TRBJ2-1; 12 bases fit TRBD2. The CDR3 loop spans 15 amino acids. Germline V gene lookup returns CDR1 MNHEY and CDR2 SMNVEV (reference sequence). With 5 bases clipped from V and 4 bases from J, the junction kept 3 bases outside the gene matches.

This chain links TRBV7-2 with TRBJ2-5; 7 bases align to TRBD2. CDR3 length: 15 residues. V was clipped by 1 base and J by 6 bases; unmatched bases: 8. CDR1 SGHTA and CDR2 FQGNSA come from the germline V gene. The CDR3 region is CASSLDRGRVKTQYF. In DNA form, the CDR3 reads TGTGCCAGCAGCTTAGATCGCGGGAGAGTGAAGACCCAGTACTTC. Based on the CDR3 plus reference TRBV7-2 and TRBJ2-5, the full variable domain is GAGVSQSPSNKVTEKGKDVELRCDPISGHTALYWYRQSLGQGLEFLIYFQGNSAPDKSGLPSDRFSAERTGGSVSTLTIQRTQQEDSAVYLCASSLDRGRVKTQYFGPGTRLLVL.

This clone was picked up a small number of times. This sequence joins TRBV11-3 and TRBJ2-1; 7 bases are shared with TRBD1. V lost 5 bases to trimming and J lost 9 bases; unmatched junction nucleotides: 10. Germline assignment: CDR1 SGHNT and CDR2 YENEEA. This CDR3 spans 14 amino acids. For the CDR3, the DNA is TGTGCCAGCAGCGTTACAGGGGAAGGTAGTGAGCAGTTCTTC. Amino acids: CASSVTGEGSEQFF.